Listed here are 13 T cell receptor beta chains from one sample, sequenced in a study of blood T cell repertoires in COVID-19. Sequencing used immunoSEQ multiplex PCR; TCRdb keeps in-frame clones, though not all of them. The sample has around 150,000 clones, about nine tenths seen once. Sequencing was done on a sample of peripheral blood. These receptors originate from a human donor with COVID-19, enrolled during active disease. The donor label of this sample is uncertain.

V and J are TRBV7-9 and TRBJ2-7; the match to TRBD1 covers 9 bases. Germline lookup yields CDR1 SEHNR and CDR2 FQNEAQ (reference sequence). The J segment lost 2 bases and the V segment lost 6 bases, leaving 2 bases of the junction unmatched. This CDR3 is 13 amino acids long. This CDR3 reads CASSRTGAYEQYF. The CDR3 coding sequence is TGTGCCAGCAGTCGGACAGGGGCCTACGAGCAGTACTTC.

This chain joins TRBV27 and TRBJ1-2; 10 bases map to TRBD1. The CDR3 length is 16 residues. The germline CDR1 and CDR2 sequences are MNHEY and SMNVEV (reference sequence). The trim removed 5 bases at V and 5 bases at J, leaving 11 bases unmatched. In nucleotides, the CDR3 is TGTGCCAGCAGTAGAGGGACAGGGGTATCGGGGTATGGCTACACCTTC. Translation: CASSRGTGVSGYGYTF.

The CDR3 DNA sequence: TGTGCCAGCACCCGGGACAGGGGTCACTATGGCTACACCTTC. It codes for CASTRDRGHYGYTF. J is TRBJ1-2 and V is TRBV2, with 10 bases aligning to TRBD1. CDR1 and CDR2 (germline): SNHLY, FYNNEI. The CDR3 totals 14 residues. Trimming removed 7 bases from V and 3 bases from J; junction bases left unmatched: 5.

This CDR3 reads CASSWGFLNSPLHF. The CDR3, as DNA: TGTGCCAGCAGCTGGGGCTTTTTGAATTCACCCCTCCACTTT. The chain couples TRBV11-2 to TRBJ1-6; possibly TRBD1 for D (5 bases). There are 14 residues in the CDR3. V was trimmed by 4 bases and J by 7 bases, leaving 11 bases between them. Germline loops: CDR1 SGHAT, CDR2 FQNNGV.

The J gene is TRBJ1-4, the V gene TRBV29-1; 9 bases are shared with TRBD1. This CDR3 spans 14 amino acids. V lost 4 bases to trimming and J lost 6 bases; unmatched junction nucleotides: 6. Germline-derived CDR1 and CDR2 are SQVTM and ANQGSEA. The CDR3, as DNA: TGCAGCGTTGGCGAGACAGGGGGGGATGAAAAACTGTTTTTT. Translating gives CSVGETGGDEKLFF.

J is TRBJ1-4 and V is TRBV5-4; 7 bases are shared with TRBD1. Losses at the gene ends were 4 bases for V and 7 bases for J; bases not matched to a gene: 10. The CDR3 extends over 15 amino acids. Germline lookup yields CDR1 SGHNT and CDR2 YYREEE (reference sequence). As DNA, the CDR3 is TGTGCCAGCAGCAAAGGACAGGTCGAAGGTGAAAAACTGTTTTTT. Its protein product is CASSKGQVEGEKLFF.

The rearrangement links TRBV2 to TRBJ1-4, with D possibly being TRBD1 (6 bases). The germline gives CDR1 SNHLY, CDR2 FYNNEI. Trimming shortened V by 4 bases and J by 6 bases, and 9 bases separated the two germline ends. The CDR3 runs 13 residues. The CDR3 loop reads CASSGAGDEKLFF. Written as DNA, the CDR3 is TGTGCCAGCAGTGGGGCAGGGGATGAAAAACTGTTTTTT.

The chain joins TRBV27 to TRBJ1-2, with 8 bases fitting TRBD1. CDR1 is MNHEY and CDR2 is SMNVEV in the germline V gene (reference sequence). V lost 8 bases, J lost 4 bases, and 6 bases stayed unmatched. The CDR3 totals 13 residues. CDR3 in DNA: TGTGCCAGCGCTATTGACAGGGGCTATGGCTACACCTTC. It codes for CASAIDRGYGYTF.

The chain joins TRBV3-1 (or the pseudogene TRBV3-2) to TRBJ1-1; D not certain. This CDR3 has 11 residues. Per germline, CDR1 LGHDT and CDR2 YNNKEL (reference sequence). Trimming pared 5 bases from V and 6 bases from J, leaving 7 bases between. Here the CDR3 reads CASSFGAEAFF. The CDR3 nucleotides are TGTGCCAGCAGCTTCGGGGCTGAAGCTTTCTTT.

This clone has just one count. J is TRBJ2-7 and V is TRBV7-8, with D tentatively TRBD1 (5 bases). The CDR3 has 12 amino acids. Germline-derived CDR1 and CDR2 are SGHVS and FQNEAQ. V dropped 2 bases and J dropped 6 bases, with 8 bases sitting between them. The CDR3 sequence: CASSLRRGEQYF. CDR3 bases: TGTGCCAGCAGCTTAAGAAGGGGCGAGCAGTACTTC.

J is TRBJ1-5 and V is TRBV2, with 7 bases that match TRBD1. This CDR3 region has 18 residues. Germline V gene data show CDR1 as SNHLY and CDR2 as FYNNEI. Trimming cost V 4 bases and J 0 bases; bases outside gene matches: 12. CDR3 sequence (DNA): TGTGCCAGCAGTGGACTCACAGGGGAGCGAAGTAGCAATCAGCCCCAGCATTTT. Protein sequence: CASSGLTGERSSNQPQHF.

The chain carries TRBV5-4 and TRBJ1-1; D gene unclear. Trimming removed 2 bases at V and 1 base at J, with 6 bases between. The germline V gene encodes CDR1 SGHNT and CDR2 YYREEE (reference sequence). The CDR3 runs to 13 residues. Here the CDR3 reads CASSFAGNTEAFF. DNA for the CDR3: TGTGCCAGCAGCTTTGCGGGGAACACTGAAGCTTTCTTT.

The CDR3 is CASSQTGTSEETQYF. DNA of the CDR3: TGCGCCAGCAGTCAGACCGGGACTAGCGAAGAGACCCAGTACTTC. This chain uses TRBV5-1 with TRBJ2-5; 10 bases align to TRBD2. From germline, CDR1 is SGHRS and CDR2 YFSETQ. The V gene end was trimmed by 5 bases and the J gene end by 3 bases; junction bases not matched to a gene: 7. There are 15 residues in the CDR3.